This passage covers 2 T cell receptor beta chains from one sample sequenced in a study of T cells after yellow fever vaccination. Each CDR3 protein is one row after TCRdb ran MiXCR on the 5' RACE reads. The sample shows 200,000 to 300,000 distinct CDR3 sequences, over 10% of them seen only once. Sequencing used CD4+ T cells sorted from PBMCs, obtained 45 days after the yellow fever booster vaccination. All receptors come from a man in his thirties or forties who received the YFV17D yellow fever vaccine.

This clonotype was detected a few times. CDR3 loop: CASLSGSLGAGELFF. CDR3 nucleotides: TGTGCCAGCCTTAGCGGGAGTTTAGGGGCCGGGGAGCTGTTTTTT. This chain uses TRBV28 with TRBJ2-2; TRBD2 aligns across 9 bases. V lost 8 bases and J lost 6; bases outside the gene matches: 10. Looked up from germline, CDR1 is MDHEN and CDR2 is SYDVKM. This CDR3 region has 15 residues. Full variable domain (remainder filled in from reference TRBV28 and TRBJ2-2): DVKVTQSSRYLVKRTGEKVFLECVQDMDHENMFWYRQDPGLGLRLIYFSYDVKMKEKGDIPEGYSVSREKKERFSLILESASTNQTSMYLCASLSGSLGAGELFFGEGSRLTVL.

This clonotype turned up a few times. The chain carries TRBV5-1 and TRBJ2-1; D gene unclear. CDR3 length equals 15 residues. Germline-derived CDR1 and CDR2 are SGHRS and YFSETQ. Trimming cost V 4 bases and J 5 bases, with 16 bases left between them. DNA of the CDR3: TGCGCCAGCAGCCCCTTAAGTAGTGGGAACAATGAGCAGTTCTTC. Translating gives CASSPLSSGNNEQFF.